This section outlines one T cell receptor beta chain sequence together with its context. The entry originates in a study of T cell responses to AZD1222 COVID-19 vaccine. Assay used: immunoSEQ multiplex PCR; TCRdb lists only in-frame clones, some missing. The table shows around 200,000 clones, with approximately 94% occurring only once. The CDR3 spans 18 residues. V gave up 2 bases and J gave up 0 bases; unmatched junction bases: 12. The clonotype comes from an adult who received the AZD1222 COVID-19 vaccine. Material: peripheral blood, obtained 28 days after the second AZD1222 dose. The chain couples TRBV23-1 to TRBJ1-2; TRBD1 aligns across 7 bases. TRBV23-1 qualifies as an ORF whose function is uncertain. The CDR3 coding sequence is TGCGCCAGCAGTCAAAGGAAGTGGGGGACAGTAACTAACTATGGCTACACCTTC. This codes for CASSQRKWGTVTNYGYTF.